Below, one TCR beta chain is given with its context. Its antigen is not identified. This record belongs to a study of human thymus T cells. The assay was immunoSEQ multiplex PCR, and TCRdb's table has in-frame clones only and misses some. The table has about 130,000 clones, 90% to 95% seen once. Per the germline V gene, CDR1 is SGHTA and CDR2 is FQGNSA. Trimming removed 2 bases from V and 4 bases from J; junction bases left unmatched: 15. This CDR3 has 18 amino acids. Overall study results and limits: Unrelated people showed highly overlapping thymic repertoires, related research reported. Thymic and blood repertoires showed apparently biased V and J gene usage.

The source of the thymus tissue was resections taken during corrective heart surgery. It was healthy Finnish infants having corrective surgery for congenital heart defects who were the donors. The chain is built from TRBV7-2 and TRBJ2-7; 9 bases align to TRBD2. Material: thymus tissue. This clonotype was sampled from a boy under two years old with a congenital heart defect but otherwise immunologically healthy. In nucleotides, the CDR3 is TGTGCCAGCAGCTTACTTGGGTATGGCGGGGGGGATCCGTACGAGCAGTACTTC. Translation: CASSLLGYGGGDPYEQYF.